The following is a T cell receptor (beta chain) sequence with its context. What it binds is unknown. This sample is part of a study of CD8 T cells in ankylosing spondylitis. Findings of the study overall: Seemingly characteristic of ankylosing spondylitis blood was a TCR beta motif consisting of roughly 8 highly homologous variants. In ankylosing spondylitis patients, matched synovial fluid reportedly showed significant enrichment of disease-linked clones. A number of the motif variants had already been described in reactive arthritis synovial fluid and blood.

Libraries of TCR beta came from quantitative 5'-RACE with molecular barcodes. TCRdb passed the 5' RACE reads through MiXCR, listing each CDR3 protein once. The profile shows a few hundred thousand distinct CDR3 sequences, 12% of them singletons. V lost 7 bases and J lost 5; bases outside the gene matches: 7. The CDR3 runs 14 residues. What was sequenced was blood, either unsorted or a sorted T cell fraction (not recorded which). The TCR was taken from a male donor with ankylosing spondylitis. The chain combines TRBV12-3 or TRBV12-4 with TRBJ1-4; 7 nucleotides align to TRBD1. CDR3: CASTRGGGNEKLFF. The CDR3, as DNA: TGTGCCAGCACCCGGGGAGGGGGCAATGAAAAACTGTTTTTT.